Below, 19 T cell receptor beta chains from the same sample are listed, as sequenced in a study of T cell repertoires in breast cancer. Paired alpha-beta TCRs of CD8+ T cells were analyzed by expanded emulsion RT-PCR. Unpaired genes were suppressed by blocking oligonucleotides during a second nested PCR. MiXCR, run by TCRdb on the emulsion pairing reads, gives a single entry per CDR3 protein. This sample has approximately 37,000 distinct CDR3 sequences, with roughly 42% found just once. Sequencing was performed on CD8+ T cells. The receptors here all came from a pool of human donors with breast cancer or a healthy control (not recorded which).

This clonotype came up many times. CDR3 loop: CATSRHAYEQYF. Here the CDR3 DNA reads TGTGCCACCAGCAGACATGCCTACGAGCAGTACTTC. The chain combines TRBV15 with TRBJ2-7; D remains unclear. The V end was cut by 2 bases, the J end by 2 bases, with 4 bases between. The CDR3 contains 12 residues. CDR1 and CDR2 (germline): LNHNV, YYDKDF (reference sequence). Using reference TRBV15 and TRBJ2-7 for the parts outside the CDR3, the full variable domain is DAMVIQNPRYQVTQFGKPVTLSCSQTLNHNVMYWYQQKSSQAPKLLFHYYDKDFNNEADTPDNFQSRRPNTSFCFLDIRSPGLGDTAMYLCATSRHAYEQYFGPGTRLTVT.

The chain recombines TRBV20-1 with TRBJ2-7, with 10 bases fitting TRBD1. The V segment lost 5 bases and the J segment 5 bases; nucleotides outside the gene matches: 6. CDR1 is DFQATT, CDR2 SNEGSKA, per germline (reference sequence). This CDR3 is 13 amino acids long. The CDR3 nucleotides are TGCAGTGCTGGACAGGGGGGGCTAGACGAGCAGTACTTC. Its protein product is CSAGQGGLDEQYF.

On this clonotype: A much bigger clone sits one base away, suggesting this may be a read error. This rearrangement joins TRBV10-3 to TRBJ1-3; 7 bases agree with TRBD1. CDR1 ENHRY and CDR2 SYGVKD come from the germline V gene. V shed 5 bases and J 7 bases; nucleotides not matched to a gene: 11. There are 15 residues in the CDR3. CDR3 sequence: CAISPRGRGLNTIYF. CDR3 coding DNA: TGTGCCATCAGTCCGAGGGGCAGGGGGTTGAACACCATATATTTT.

This clonotype turned up a few times. The V gene is TRBV7-3, the J gene TRBJ2-1, with D possibly TRBD2 on 6 matching bases. Trimming pared 5 bases from V and 7 bases from J, leaving 12 bases between. CDR3 length: 13 residues. CDR1 and CDR2 from the germline V gene are SGHTA and FQGTGA. Here the CDR3 reads CASSIGRENEQFF. The CDR3 bases are TGTGCCAGCAGCATCGGACGGGAGAATGAGCAGTTCTTC.

This clonotype was detected ten times or more. V gene TRBV18 combines with J gene TRBJ2-7, with D possibly being TRBD1 or TRBD2 (5 bases each). Trimming pared 0 bases from V and 0 bases from J, leaving 9 bases between. CDR1 KGHSH and CDR2 LQKENI come from the germline V gene. The CDR3 contains 15 residues. CDR3 nucleotides: TGTGCCAGCTCACCACCCCGGGACGGCTCCTACGAGCAGTACTTC. Residues: CASSPPRDGSYEQYF.

The V and J genes are TRBV7-2 and TRBJ1-4; D possibly corresponds to TRBD1 (5 bases). The germline gives CDR1 SGHTA, CDR2 FQGNSA. This CDR3 has 15 residues. The ends were cut back, 7 bases at V and 0 bases at J, with 12 bases in the middle. DNA of the CDR3: TGTGCCAGCAACCGGGGCACTGCAACTAATGAAAAACTGTTTTTT. The encoded protein is CASNRGTATNEKLFF.

This clonotype appeared once. The rearrangement links TRBV3-1 to TRBJ1-1; 7 nucleotides align to TRBD1. Unmatched junction bases numbered 4, after V lost 6 bases and J lost 9 bases. CDR1 and CDR2 (germline): LGHDT, YNNKEL (reference sequence). The CDR3 spans 11 residues. CDR3 in DNA: TGTGCCAGCAGTGACAGGGATAAAGCTTTCTTT. Its translation: CASSDRDKAFF. Together with reference TRBV3-1 and TRBJ1-1, the CDR3 gives the full variable domain: DTAVSQTPKYLVTQMGNDKSIKCEQNLGHDTMYWYKQDSKKFLKIMFSYNNKELIINETVPNRFSPKSPDKAHLNLHINSLELGDSAVYFCASSDRDKAFFGQGTRLTVV.

About this clonotype itself: The germline gene is not matched at one end of the junction; a read error may be the cause. The chain uses TRBV20-1 and TRBJ2-2; D may be TRBD1 or TRBD2 (6 bases each). Germline V gene data show CDR1 as DFQATT and CDR2 as SNEGSKA (reference sequence). The CDR3 runs to 12 residues. The CDR3 reads CSALRDTGGLFF. In DNA, the CDR3 is TGCAGTGCGCTACGGGACACCGGGGGGCTGTTTTTT.

This chain joins TRBV20-1 and TRBJ2-3, with a tentative D call TRBD1 (5 bases). The length of the CDR3 is 12 residues. Trimming took 0 bases from V and 9 from J, leaving 10 bases between them. The germline CDR1 and CDR2 sequences are DFQATT and SNEGSKA (reference sequence). As DNA, the CDR3 is TGCAGTGCTAGAGAGGGGCGGATGACGCAGTATTTT. Protein: CSAREGRMTQYF.

This rearrangement joins TRBV7-3 to TRBJ2-1; D ambiguous. Trimming took 4 bases from V and 8 from J, leaving 12 bases between them. The CDR3 has 13 amino acids. Per the germline V gene, CDR1 is SGHTA and CDR2 is FQGTGA. The CDR3 DNA is TGTGCCAGCAGCTCCGTTTTTGGCGATGAGCAGTTCTTC. Translated, it gives CASSSVFGDEQFF.

In its sample, this clonotype was seen a few times. The CDR3 DNA is TGTGCCAGCAGCCCTGGACAGGTTCGAGAGACCCAGTACTTC. It specifies CASSPGQVRETQYF. The J gene is TRBJ2-5, the V gene TRBV11-2, with 7 bases identical to TRBD1. CDR3 length equals 14 residues. Looked up from germline, CDR1 is SGHAT and CDR2 is FQNNGV. Losses at the gene ends were 5 bases for V and 4 bases for J; bases not matched to a gene: 7. Full variable domain (remainder filled in from reference TRBV11-2 and TRBJ2-5): EAGVAQSPRYKIIEKRQSVAFWCNPISGHATLYWYQQILGQGPKLLIQFQNNGVVDDSQLPKDRFSAERLKGVDSTLKIQPAKLEDSAVYLCASSPGQVRETQYFGPGTRLLVL.

The chain is built from TRBV25-1 and TRBJ2-2, with 15 bases aligning to TRBD2. Losses at the gene ends were 6 bases for V and 3 bases for J; bases not matched to a gene: 5. The CDR3 totals 17 residues. Germline V gene lookup returns CDR1 MGHDK and CDR2 SYGVNS. The CDR3 coding sequence is TGTGCCAGCAGCGGACTAGCGGGAGGGTGGGACACCGGGGAGCTGTTTTTT. Translation: CASSGLAGGWDTGELFF.

The gene calls are TRBV19 and TRBJ1-5; tentative D call: TRBD1 (5 bases). The CDR3 runs 12 residues. Trimming removed 3 bases from V and 6 bases from J, with 6 bases in between. The germline V gene has CDR1 LNHDA and CDR2 SQIVND (reference sequence). The CDR3 spells CASSMGRQPQHF. The DNA of the CDR3 is TGTGCCAGTAGTATGGGACGTCAGCCCCAGCATTTT.

V gene TRBV20-1 combines with J gene TRBJ1-2, with D maybe TRBD1 (6 bases). V dropped 6 bases and J dropped 3 bases, with 17 bases sitting between them. Germline V CDR1 and CDR2: DFQATT, SNEGSKA (reference sequence). CDR3 length equals 14 residues. The CDR3 protein is CSAIPSGGDYGYTF. Here the CDR3 DNA reads TGCAGTGCCATTCCTTCGGGGGGCGACTATGGCTACACCTTC.

The V gene is TRBV7-9, the J gene TRBJ2-2; 7 bases line up with TRBD2. Germline loops: CDR1 SEHNR, CDR2 FQNEAQ (reference sequence). Trimming took 5 bases from V and 4 from J; bases not matched to a gene: 4. The CDR3 contains 14 residues. Written as DNA, the CDR3 is TGTGCCAGCAGCCGGGACTACAGCACCGGGGAGCTGTTTTTT. This gives the protein CASSRDYSTGELFF. The variable domain in full, with the rest retrieved from reference TRBV7-9 and TRBJ2-2, is DTGVSQNPRHKITKRGQNVTFRCDPISEHNRLYWYRQTLGQGPEFLTYFQNEAQLEKSRLLSDRFSAERPKGSFSTLEIQRTEQGDSAMYLCASSRDYSTGELFFGEGSRLTVL.

The CDR3 sequence is CASTSLDGSGNTIYF. DNA of the CDR3: TGTGCCAGCACCAGCTTGGACGGCTCTGGAAACACCATATATTTT. The J gene is TRBJ1-3, the V gene TRBV9; D ambiguous. CDR3 length: 15 residues. From germline, CDR1 is SGDLS and CDR2 YYNGEE. Trimming took off 6 bases at V and 0 bases at J, with 13 bases between the two ends.

This clonotype appeared a few times. This chain connects TRBV20-1 to TRBJ2-2; 14 bases map to TRBD2. V trimming: 5 bases; J trimming: 5 bases; junction bases outside the gene matches: 7. CDR1 is DFQATT, CDR2 SNEGSKA, per germline (reference sequence). CDR3 length equals 16 residues. The CDR3 loop reads CSAGRLAGGRTGELFF. Written as DNA, the CDR3 is TGCAGTGCTGGGCGACTAGCGGGAGGGCGTACCGGGGAGCTGTTTTTT.

V gene TRBV12-5 combines with J gene TRBJ2-1; TRBD2 agrees at 7 bases. The CDR3 has 14 residues. The germline gives CDR1 LGHNT, CDR2 FRNRAP. The V and J ends lost 4 bases and 9 bases, in that order; junction bases with no gene match: 9. The CDR3 DNA reads as TGTGCTAGTGGTTATCCGGGCGGGAGTGGTGAGCAGTTCTTC. Translated, it gives CASGYPGGSGEQFF.

There are a few counts of this clonotype. The chain carries TRBV7-2 and TRBJ1-1; tentative D call: TRBD1 (6 bases). V was pared by 0 bases and J by 4 bases, with 15 bases between. Germline V gene sequence: CDR1 SGHTA, CDR2 FQGNSA. There are 16 residues in the CDR3. The CDR3, as DNA: TGTGCCAGCAGCTTAGCGCAGGGGCATCGGGTCACTGAAGCTTTCTTT. This gives the protein CASSLAQGHRVTEAFF.